The present T cell receptor (beta chain) was sequenced within a study of blood T cells in healthy people across ages (dated by TCRdb to 2013 to 2016). Broadly, across the study: Template switching captured roughly one uniquely barcoded TCR beta cDNA molecule per two T cells in model experiments. Two additional independent replicas of 1 million unique cDNA reads from the same blood draw were analyzed for two donors (one aged 18 to 30 and one aged 80 or older). To track age-related changes in TCR beta repertoire diversity, the study relied on deep sequencing normalized with unique cDNA molecular identifiers. To avoid experimental bias, donors of different ages were spread randomly across the sequencing lanes. Donors were grouped into four age groups: young (average approximately 15 years), middle-aged (39), aged (roughly 62) and long-lived (roughly 80).

Overall results and qualifications from the work: Donor CMV infection status was unknown, potentially confounding age-related changes in expanded clonotypes. As age increased, observed TCR beta diversity per million T cells dropped in a roughly linear way, and a significant reduction was already evident by age roughly 36. There was a strong correlation between observed TCR beta diversity and the percentage of naive T cells measured by flow cytometry. Compared with the aged group, the long-lived group had more naive CD4+ T cells, fewer expanded clones and increased TCR diversity, a pattern suggesting age selection. Estimates of total diversity based on one million sequenced T cells were considered lower bounds and underestimates. Bulk unsorted PBMC profiling prevented conclusive comparison of naive and antigen-experienced compartments.

Receptor libraries were prepared by 5' RACE. Data came from an Illumina HiSeq 2500. A second PCR of roughly 7 to 12 cycles was run with a J-beta primer mix and a sample-barcoded 5' primer. A unique molecular identifier was introduced onto each TCR beta cDNA molecule by a template-switch 5' adaptor carrying 12 random nucleotides. Each sample yielded at least 3 million CDR3-containing paired-end reads. First-strand cDNA was synthesized from all RNA with the Mint cDNA synthesis kit, primed by a TRBC-specific oligonucleotide. Following uracil-DNA glycosylase treatment, all cDNA underwent a first 18-cycle PCR with the universal primers M1SS and BC2_uni_R. In the source study's methods: Normalization of each sample was performed by random selection of 1 million high-quality reads, each carrying a distinct molecular identifier. Instead of being binned into consensus sequences, reads that shared molecular identifiers were thrown out. CDR3 identification, clonotype clustering and error correction used MiTCR with a Q25 quality threshold and the strictest error-elimination algorithm. Lower-bound total TCR beta diversity was estimated with a nonparametric unseen species model using Euler transformation. Starting from the raw public reads, TCRdb applied fastp trimming at Q25, assembled clones with MiXCR and retained in-frame beta chains. Records with the same CDR3 protein are collapsed into one entry carrying the most frequent genes and DNA. V and J calls and clone size were set by TCRdb, not the authors. The sample table contains more than 550,000 distinct CDR3 sequences; only one count was recorded for 20% to 25% of them. Roughly 22% of the sample belongs to the ten largest clones.

Concerning this clonotype itself: Its recognized antigen is unknown. Per-nucleotide qualities are absent, and no much larger clonotype sits a single base away.

The roughly 39 donors, aged about 6 to 100 years, were systemically healthy Caucasian individuals from Russia. About 10 milliliters of peripheral blood were collected from each donor into EDTA-treated Vacutainer tubes. Ficoll-Paque density-gradient centrifugation was used to isolate PBMCs, with at least 6 million obtained per sample. Trizol reagent was used to extract total RNA from the PBMCs, yielding at least 5.5 micrograms per sample. Naive CD45RAhigh/CD27high T cell percentages were measured by flow cytometry on a PBMC aliquot from every donor. The CDR3 sequence holds 16 residues, the cysteine and phenylalanine included. The retained sequence is limited to the CDR3, 48 bases, with the frame set at the first base. The V end loses 5 bases and the J end loses 8 bases, and a stretch of 21 bases separates them. CDR1 SGHAT and CDR2 FQNNGV are derived from the germline V gene.

Rearrangement joined TRBV11-2 to TRBJ1-4; a weak D assignment points to TRBD1 (5 bases agree). This sequence was found in a man aged 65 to 79 in good health. Material: blood. The CDR3 region has the sequence CASSTRSPGVGEKLFF. The DNA sequence is TGTGCCAGCAGCACCCGGAGTCCGGGGGTGGGGGAAAAACTGTTTTTT. Outside the CDR3, residues come from the reference TRBV11-2 and TRBJ1-4 proteins, so the full variable domain is: EAGVAQSPRYKIIEKRQSVAFWCNPISGHATLYWYQQILGQGPKLLIQFQNNGVVDDSQLPKDRFSAERLKGVDSTLKIQPAKLEDSAVYLCASSTRSPGVGEKLFFGSGTQLSVL.